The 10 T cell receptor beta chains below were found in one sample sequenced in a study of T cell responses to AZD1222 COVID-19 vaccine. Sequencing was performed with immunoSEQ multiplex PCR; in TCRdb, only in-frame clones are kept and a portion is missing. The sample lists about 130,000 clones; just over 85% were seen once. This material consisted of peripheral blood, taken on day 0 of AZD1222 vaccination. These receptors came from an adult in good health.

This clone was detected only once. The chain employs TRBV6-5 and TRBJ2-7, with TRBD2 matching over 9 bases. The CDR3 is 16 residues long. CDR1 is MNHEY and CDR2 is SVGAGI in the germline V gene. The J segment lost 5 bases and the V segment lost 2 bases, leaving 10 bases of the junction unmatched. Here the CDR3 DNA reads TGTGCCAGCAGTTACCGGGCTAGCGGGGTAAGGGACGAGCAGTACTTC. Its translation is CASSYRASGVRDEQYF.

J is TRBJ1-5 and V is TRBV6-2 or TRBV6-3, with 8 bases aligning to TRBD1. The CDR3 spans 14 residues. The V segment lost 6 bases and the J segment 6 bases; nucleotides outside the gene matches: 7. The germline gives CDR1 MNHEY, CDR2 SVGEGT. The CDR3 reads CASSPQTGVQPQHF. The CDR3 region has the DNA TGTGCCAGCAGCCCCCAGACAGGGGTTCAGCCCCAGCATTTT.

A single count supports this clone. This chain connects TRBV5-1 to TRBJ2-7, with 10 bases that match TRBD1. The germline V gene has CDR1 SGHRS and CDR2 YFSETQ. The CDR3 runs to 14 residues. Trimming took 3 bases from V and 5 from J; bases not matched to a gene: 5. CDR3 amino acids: CASSYGTGANEQYF. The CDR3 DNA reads TGCGCCAGCAGCTATGGGACAGGGGCAAACGAGCAGTACTTC.

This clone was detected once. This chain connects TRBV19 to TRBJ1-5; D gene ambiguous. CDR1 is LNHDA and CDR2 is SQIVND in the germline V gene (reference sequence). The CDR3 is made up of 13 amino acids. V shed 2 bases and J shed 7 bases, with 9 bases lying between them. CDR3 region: CASSIMGGQPQHF. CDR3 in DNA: TGTGCCAGTAGTATAATGGGTGGCCAGCCCCAGCATTTT.

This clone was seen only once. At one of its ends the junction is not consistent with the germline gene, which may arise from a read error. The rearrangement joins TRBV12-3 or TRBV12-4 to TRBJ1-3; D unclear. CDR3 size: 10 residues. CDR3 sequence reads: CASSFLTLHF. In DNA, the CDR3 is TGTGCCAGCAGTTTCCTGACCCTACATTTT.

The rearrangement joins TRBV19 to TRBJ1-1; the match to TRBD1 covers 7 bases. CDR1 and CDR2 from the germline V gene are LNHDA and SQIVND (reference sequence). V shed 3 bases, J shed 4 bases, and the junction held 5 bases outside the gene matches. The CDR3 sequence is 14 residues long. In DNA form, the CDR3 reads TGTGCCAGTAGTATGGCCAGGGGGGCCACTGAAGCTTTCTTT. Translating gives CASSMARGATEAFF.

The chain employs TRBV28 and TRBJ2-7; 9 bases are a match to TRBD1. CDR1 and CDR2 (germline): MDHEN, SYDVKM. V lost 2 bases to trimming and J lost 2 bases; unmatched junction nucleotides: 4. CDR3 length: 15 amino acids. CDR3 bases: TGTGCCAGCAGTTTACTGGACAGGGGTCCCTACGAGCAGTACTTC. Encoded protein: CASSLLDRGPYEQYF.

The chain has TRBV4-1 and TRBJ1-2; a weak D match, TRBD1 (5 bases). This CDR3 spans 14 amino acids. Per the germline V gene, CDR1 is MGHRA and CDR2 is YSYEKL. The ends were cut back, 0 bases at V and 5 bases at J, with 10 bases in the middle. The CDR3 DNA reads TGCGCCAGCAGCCAAGAAGGGGAGGGGTATGGCTACACCTTC. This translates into CASSQEGEGYGYTF.

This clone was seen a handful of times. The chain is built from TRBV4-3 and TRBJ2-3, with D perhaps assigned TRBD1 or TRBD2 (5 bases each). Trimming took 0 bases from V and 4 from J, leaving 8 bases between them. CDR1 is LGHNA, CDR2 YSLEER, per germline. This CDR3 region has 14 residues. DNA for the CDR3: TGCGCCAGCAGCCAAGATGGGGGACCAGATACGCAGTATTTT. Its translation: CASSQDGGPDTQYF.

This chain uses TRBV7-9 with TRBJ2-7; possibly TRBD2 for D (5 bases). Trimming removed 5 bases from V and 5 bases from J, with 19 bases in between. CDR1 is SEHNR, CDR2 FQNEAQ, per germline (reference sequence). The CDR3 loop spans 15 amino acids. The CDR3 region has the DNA TGTGCCAGCAGCCTACCTCGGCCCGGGAAGAACGAGCAGTACTTC. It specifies CASSLPRPGKNEQYF.